This T cell receptor beta chain stems from a study of cytomegalovirus exposure and HLA in healthy donors. Broader study findings: Analysis was carried out at a later point, and it linked a missense DCLRE1C variant to TCR beta V- and J-gene trimming. There were under 200 TCR beta chains listed as cytomegalovirus-associated.

Researchers ran the PCR with 60 Vbeta and 13 Jbeta primers. Some clones are missing from TCRdb's copy, which holds only in-frame ones; the method was immunoSEQ multiplex PCR. The data contain about 140,000 clones, about 74% of them seen just once; the ten biggest clones take up 4.9%. Remarks on this clone: What it recognizes is unknown.

V lost 5 bases, J lost 4 bases, and 11 bases lay in between. The CDR3 length is 13 residues. Germline V gene data show CDR1 as SEHNR and CDR2 as FQNEAQ (reference sequence). The chain recombines TRBV7-9 with TRBJ1-1, with D perhaps matching TRBD1 (6 bases). This sequence originates from a woman aged 45-65 years in good health and CMV-seronegative. The sequenced sample was PBMCs. In nucleotides, the CDR3 is TGTGCCAGCAGCGCCCTCAGGGGCACTGAAGCTTTCTTT. Its protein product is CASSALRGTEAFF.